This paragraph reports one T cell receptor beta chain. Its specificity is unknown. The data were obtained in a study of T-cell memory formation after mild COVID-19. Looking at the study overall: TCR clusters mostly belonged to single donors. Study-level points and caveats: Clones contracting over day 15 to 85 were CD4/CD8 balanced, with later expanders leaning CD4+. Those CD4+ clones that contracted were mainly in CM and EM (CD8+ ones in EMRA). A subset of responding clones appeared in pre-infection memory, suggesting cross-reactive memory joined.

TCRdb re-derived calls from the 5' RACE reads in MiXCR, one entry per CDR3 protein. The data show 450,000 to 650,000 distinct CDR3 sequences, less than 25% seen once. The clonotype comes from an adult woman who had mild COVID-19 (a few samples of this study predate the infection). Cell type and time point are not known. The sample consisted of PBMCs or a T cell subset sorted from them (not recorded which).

CDR3 coding DNA: TGTGCCAGCAGCTTATGGAATGAGCAGTTCTTC. This translates into CASSLWNEQFF. This sequence joins TRBV7-6 and TRBJ2-1; D is unresolved. The CDR3 loop spans 11 amino acids. Germline V lookup: CDR1 SGHVS, CDR2 FNYEAQ. Trimming took 2 bases from V and 7 from J, leaving 3 bases between them. The complete variable domain, with remaining parts taken from reference TRBV7-6 and TRBJ2-1, reads GAGVSQSPRYKVTKRGQDVALRCDPISGHVSLYWYRQALGQGPEFLTYFNYEAQQDKSGLPNDRFSAERPEGSISTLTIQRTEQRDSAMYRCASSLWNEQFFGPGTRLTVL.